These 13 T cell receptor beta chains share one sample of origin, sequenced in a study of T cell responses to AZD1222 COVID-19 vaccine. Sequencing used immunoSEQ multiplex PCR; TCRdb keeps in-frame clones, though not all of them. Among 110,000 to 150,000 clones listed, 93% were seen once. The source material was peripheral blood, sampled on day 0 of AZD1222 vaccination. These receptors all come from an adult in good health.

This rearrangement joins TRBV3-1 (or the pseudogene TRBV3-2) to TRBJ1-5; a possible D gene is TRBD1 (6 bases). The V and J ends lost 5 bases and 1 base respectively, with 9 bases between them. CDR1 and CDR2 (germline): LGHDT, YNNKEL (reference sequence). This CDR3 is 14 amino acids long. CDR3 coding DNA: TGTGCCAGCAGCGCAGGGGTAAGCAATCAGCCCCAGCATTTT. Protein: CASSAGVSNQPQHF.

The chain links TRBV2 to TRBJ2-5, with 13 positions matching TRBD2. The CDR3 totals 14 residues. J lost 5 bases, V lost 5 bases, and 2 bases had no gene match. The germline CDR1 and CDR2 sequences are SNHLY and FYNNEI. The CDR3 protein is CASSWTSGSETQYF. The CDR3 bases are TGTGCCAGCAGTTGGACTAGCGGGAGCGAGACCCAGTACTTC.

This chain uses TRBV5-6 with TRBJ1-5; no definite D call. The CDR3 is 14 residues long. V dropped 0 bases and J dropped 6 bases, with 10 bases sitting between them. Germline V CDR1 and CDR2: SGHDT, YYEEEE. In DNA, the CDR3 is TGTGCCAGCAGCTTGGTCGGAAATGGTCAGCCCCAGCATTTT. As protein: CASSLVGNGQPQHF.

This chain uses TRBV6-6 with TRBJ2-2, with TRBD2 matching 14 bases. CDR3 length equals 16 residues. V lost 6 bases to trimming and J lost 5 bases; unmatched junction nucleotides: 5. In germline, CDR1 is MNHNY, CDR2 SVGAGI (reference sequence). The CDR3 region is CASSLGTSGRTGELFF. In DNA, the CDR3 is TGTGCCAGCAGCCTGGGGACTAGCGGGAGAACCGGGGAGCTGTTTTTT.

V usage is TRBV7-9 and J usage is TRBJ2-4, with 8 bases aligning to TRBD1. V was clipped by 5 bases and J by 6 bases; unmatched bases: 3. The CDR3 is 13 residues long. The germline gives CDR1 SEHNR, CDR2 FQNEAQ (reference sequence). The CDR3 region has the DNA TGTGCCAGCAGCGGACAGGGATCAAACATTCAGTACTTC. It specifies CASSGQGSNIQYF. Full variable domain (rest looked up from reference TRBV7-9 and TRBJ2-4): DTGVSQNPRHKITKRGQNVTFRCDPISEHNRLYWYRQTLGQGPEFLTYFQNEAQLEKSRLLSDRFSAERPKGSFSTLEIQRTEQGDSAMYLCASSGQGSNIQYFGAGTRLSVL.

The CDR3 DNA reads as TGTGCCAGCCGGGCGGCAGTAATGAACACTGAAGCTTTCTTT. Translating it yields CASRAAVMNTEAFF. The J gene is TRBJ1-1, the V gene TRBV27; the D is unclear. The V and J ends lost 8 bases and 0 bases respectively, with 13 bases between them. Germline V gene data show CDR1 as MNHEY and CDR2 as SMNVEV (reference sequence). CDR3 length: 14 residues.

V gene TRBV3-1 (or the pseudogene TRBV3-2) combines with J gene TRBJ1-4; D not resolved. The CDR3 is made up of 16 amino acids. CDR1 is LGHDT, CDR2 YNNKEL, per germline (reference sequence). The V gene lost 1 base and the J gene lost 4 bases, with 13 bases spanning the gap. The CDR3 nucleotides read TGTGCCAGCAGCCAAGGGGTACCGGCCAATAATGAAAAACTGTTTTTT. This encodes CASSQGVPANNEKLFF.

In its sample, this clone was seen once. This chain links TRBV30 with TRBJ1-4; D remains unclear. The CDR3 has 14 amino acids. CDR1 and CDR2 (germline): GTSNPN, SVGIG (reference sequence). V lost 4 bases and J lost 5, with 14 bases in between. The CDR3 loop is CAWTNFAANEKLFF. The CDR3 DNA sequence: TGTGCCTGGACGAACTTCGCCGCGAATGAAAAACTGTTTTTT.

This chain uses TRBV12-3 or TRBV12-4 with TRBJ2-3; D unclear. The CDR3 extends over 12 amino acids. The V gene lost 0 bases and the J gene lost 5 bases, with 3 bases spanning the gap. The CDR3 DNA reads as TGTGCCAGCAGTTTAGCGGGAGATACGCAGTATTTT. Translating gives CASSLAGDTQYF.

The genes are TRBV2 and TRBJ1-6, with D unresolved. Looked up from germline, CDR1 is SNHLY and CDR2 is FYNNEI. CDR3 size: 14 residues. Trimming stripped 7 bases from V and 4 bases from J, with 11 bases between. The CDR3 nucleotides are TGTGCCAGCAAGTTTTTACAATATAATTCACCCCTCCACTTT. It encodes CASKFLQYNSPLHF.

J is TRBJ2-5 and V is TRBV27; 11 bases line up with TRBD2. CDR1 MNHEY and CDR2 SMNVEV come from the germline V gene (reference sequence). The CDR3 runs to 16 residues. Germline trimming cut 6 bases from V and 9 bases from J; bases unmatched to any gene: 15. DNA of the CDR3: TGTGCCAGCAGGGGGATGACTAGCGGGGAGCGAGGGGCCCAGTACTTC. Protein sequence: CASRGMTSGERGAQYF.

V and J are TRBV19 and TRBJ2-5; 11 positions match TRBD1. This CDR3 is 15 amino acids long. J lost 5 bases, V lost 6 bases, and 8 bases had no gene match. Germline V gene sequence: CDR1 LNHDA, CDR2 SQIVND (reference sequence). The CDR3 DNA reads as TGTGCCAGTAGGAAGGACAGGGGGCCAGGGGAGACCCAGTACTTC. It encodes CASRKDRGPGETQYF.

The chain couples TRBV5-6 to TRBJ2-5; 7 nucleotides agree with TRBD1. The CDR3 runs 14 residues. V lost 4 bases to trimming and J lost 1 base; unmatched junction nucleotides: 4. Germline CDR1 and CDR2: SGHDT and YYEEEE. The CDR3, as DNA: TGTGCCAGCAGCCACTGGGACAGCCAAGAGACCCAGTACTTC. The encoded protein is CASSHWDSQETQYF.